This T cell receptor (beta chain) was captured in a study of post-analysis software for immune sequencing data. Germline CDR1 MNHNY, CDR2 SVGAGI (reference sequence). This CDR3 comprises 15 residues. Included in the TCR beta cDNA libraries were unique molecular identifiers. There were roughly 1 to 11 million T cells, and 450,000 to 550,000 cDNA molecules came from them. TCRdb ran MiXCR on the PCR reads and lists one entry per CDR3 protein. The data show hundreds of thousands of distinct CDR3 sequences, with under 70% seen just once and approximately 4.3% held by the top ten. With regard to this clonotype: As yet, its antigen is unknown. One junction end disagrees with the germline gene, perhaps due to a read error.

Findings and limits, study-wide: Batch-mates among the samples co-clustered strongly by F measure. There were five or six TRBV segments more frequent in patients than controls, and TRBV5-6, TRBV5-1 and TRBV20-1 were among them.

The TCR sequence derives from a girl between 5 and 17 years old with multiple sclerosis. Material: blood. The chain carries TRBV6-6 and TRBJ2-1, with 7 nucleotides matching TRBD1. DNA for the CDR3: TGTGCCTGCAGCCTACAGGGGCAGCCGGGCGATGAGCAGTTCTTC. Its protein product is CACSLQGQPGDEQFF.